This is a list of T cell receptor beta chains from one sample in a study of cytomegalovirus exposure and HLA in healthy donors. The protocol was immunoSEQ multiplex PCR, while the TCRdb copy is restricted to in-frame clones and leaves out a portion. The table records 170,000 or so clones, over 60% of them present only once. Sequencing input: PBMCs. Receptor source: a woman aged 40 to 49 in good health and CMV-seronegative. The CDR3 runs from the conserved cysteine through the conserved F or W. The order of the fields is clone size, V gene, J gene, D gene, CDR3 DNA, CDR3 protein. A D gene is named only where the DNA matches it firmly. Not all rows give a size; the values are once, few, many and, for expanded clones, a class.

clone size: .
V gene: TRBV28
J gene: TRBJ1-4
D gene: TRBD1
CDR3 DNA: TGTGCCAGCAGCTCCGGGACAGGGGCAGGGAAACTGTTTTTT
CDR3 protein: CASSSGTGAGKLFF

clone size: .
V gene: TRBV5-1
J gene: TRBJ2-1
D gene: TRBD1
CDR3 DNA: TGCGCCAGCAGCTTGGGGACAGGGGATAGTTCCTACAATGAGCAGTTCTTC
CDR3 protein: CASSLGTGDSSYNEQFF

clone size: few
V gene: TRBV6-5
J gene: TRBJ1-6
D gene: TRBD1
CDR3 DNA: TGTGCCAGCAAAATTACGGACAGGGGAAATTCACCCCTCCACTTT
CDR3 protein: CASKITDRGNSPLHF

clone size: .
V gene: TRBV7-9
J gene: TRBJ1-4
D gene: .
CDR3 DNA: TGTGCCAGCAGCTTTCTGCAGGGGTGGAGTAATGAAAAACTGTTTTTT
CDR3 protein: CASSFLQGWSNEKLFF

clone size: .
V gene: TRBV5-1
J gene: TRBJ1-1
D gene: TRBD1
CDR3 DNA: TGCGCCAGCAGCTCAGTCTCCGGGACAGGGAACACTGAAGCTTTCTTT
CDR3 protein: CASSSVSGTGNTEAFF

clone size: .
V gene: TRBV27
J gene: TRBJ1-2
D gene: TRBD1
CDR3 DNA: TGTGCCAGCAGTTTAGCAGGGGGAAGTTTCTATGGCTACACCTTC
CDR3 protein: CASSLAGGSFYGYTF

clone size: .
V gene: TRBV7-6
J gene: TRBJ1-4
D gene: .
CDR3 DNA: TGTGCCAGCAGCGACGGTCCGGGAACTAATGAAAAACTGTTTTTT
CDR3 protein: CASSDGPGTNEKLFF

clone size: .
V gene: TRBV6-1
J gene: TRBJ2-7
D gene: .
CDR3 DNA: TGTGCCAGCAGTGAAGTGGGGGGGGGCCCCTACGAGCAGTACTTC
CDR3 protein: CASSEVGGGPYEQYF

clone size: .
V gene: TRBV5-1
J gene: TRBJ2-7
D gene: .
CDR3 DNA: TGCGCCAGCAGCGTTACAGGTTCCTACGAGCAGTACTTC
CDR3 protein: CASSVTGSYEQYF

clone size: .
V gene: TRBV11-2
J gene: TRBJ1-4
D gene: TRBD1
CDR3 DNA: TGTGCCAGCAGACCGGGACAGGGAAGGGGAAAGAATGAAAAACTGTTTTTT
CDR3 protein: CASRPGQGRGKNEKLFF

clone size: .
V gene: TRBV7-2
J gene: TRBJ2-7
D gene: TRBD1
CDR3 DNA: TGTGCCAGCAGCCCGGGACAGGGGTTCTCCTACGAGCAGTACTTC
CDR3 protein: CASSPGQGFSYEQYF

clone size: few
V gene: TRBV19
J gene: TRBJ1-4
D gene: .
CDR3 DNA: TGTGCCAGTAGCCATGCAACTACAGGTAAACTGTTTTTT
CDR3 protein: CASSHATTGKLFF

clone size: .
V gene: TRBV19
J gene: TRBJ2-3
D gene: TRBD2
CDR3 DNA: TGTGCCAGTAGTTCTCCGGGACTAGCGGGGGGGCCCACAGATACGCAGTATTTT
CDR3 protein: CASSSPGLAGGPTDTQYF

clone size: .
V gene: TRBV9
J gene: TRBJ1-4
D gene: .
CDR3 DNA: TGTGCCCGCAGCCCCCGAGGGTTTCTAGATGAAAAACTGTTTTTT
CDR3 protein: CARSPRGFLDEKLFF

clone size: .
V gene: TRBV7-9
J gene: TRBJ2-5
D gene: TRBD2
CDR3 DNA: TGTTCCAGCAGTCAGGCGGGGGAAGAGACCCAGTACTTC
CDR3 protein: CSSSQAGEETQYF

clone size: .
V gene: TRBV18
J gene: TRBJ1-3
D gene: .
CDR3 DNA: TGTGCCAGCTCACCAACGGGGAAGAGTGGAAACACCATATATTTT
CDR3 protein: CASSPTGKSGNTIYF

clone size: .
V gene: TRBV5-5
J gene: TRBJ2-3
D gene: .
CDR3 DNA: TGTGCCAGCAGCTTGGTTTACAGGGAGACAGATACGCAGTATTTT
CDR3 protein: CASSLVYRETDTQYF

clone size: .
V gene: TRBV15
J gene: TRBJ1-1
D gene: .
CDR3 DNA: TGTGCCACCGGAGTCGGGGGGCGAACTGAAGCTTTCTTT
CDR3 protein: CATGVGGRTEAFF

clone size: .
V gene: TRBV5-1
J gene: TRBJ2-6
D gene: TRBD1
CDR3 DNA: TGCGCCACCAAGACAGGGGGGACCTCTGGGGCCAACGTCCTGACTTTC
CDR3 protein: CATKTGGTSGANVLTF

clone size: .
V gene: TRBV2
J gene: TRBJ2-7
D gene: .
CDR3 DNA: TGTGCCAGCAGTGTAGAGGGCTACGAGCAGTACTTC
CDR3 protein: CASSVEGYEQYF

clone size: .
V gene: TRBV5-1
J gene: TRBJ1-1
D gene: .
CDR3 DNA: TGCGCCAGCAGCTTGTTAGGTGGGGACATGAACACTGAAGCTTTCTTT
CDR3 protein: CASSLLGGDMNTEAFF

clone size: few
V gene: TRBV7-9
J gene: TRBJ1-2
D gene: .
CDR3 DNA: TGTGCCAGCAACACGGAGGGTCAGCGGCGTAATGGCTACACCTTC
CDR3 protein: CASNTEGQRRNGYTF

clone size: .
V gene: TRBV5-6
J gene: TRBJ2-7
D gene: .
CDR3 DNA: TGTGCCAGCAGCTTTAGAGGCGCAGGGGGGAACGAGCAGTACTTC
CDR3 protein: CASSFRGAGGNEQYF

clone size: .
V gene: TRBV18
J gene: TRBJ1-3
D gene: .
CDR3 DNA: TGTGCCAGCTCACCATCTAGTCCAGTTCCCTCTGGAAACACCATATATTTT
CDR3 protein: CASSPSSPVPSGNTIYF

clone size: once
V gene: TRBV19
J gene: TRBJ2-4
D gene: TRBD1
CDR3 DNA: TGTGCCAGTAGACCCGACAGGGGGGCAATTCAGTACTTC
CDR3 protein: CASRPDRGAIQYF

clone size: .
V gene: TRBV6-5
J gene: TRBJ1-1
D gene: TRBD1
CDR3 DNA: TGTGCCAGCACTCGGACAGGGGGCGGTGAAGCTTTCTTT
CDR3 protein: CASTRTGGGEAFF

clone size: .
V gene: TRBV6-6
J gene: TRBJ2-5
D gene: .
CDR3 DNA: TGTGCCAGCAGTTACGGCGAGACCCAGTACTTC
CDR3 protein: CASSYGETQYF

clone size: .
V gene: TRBV5-1
J gene: TRBJ2-7
D gene: .
CDR3 DNA: TGCGCCAGCAGCCCGACCGGGACAACGACCTCCTACGAGCAGTACTTC
CDR3 protein: CASSPTGTTTSYEQYF

clone size: few
V gene: TRBV19
J gene: TRBJ2-7
D gene: .
CDR3 DNA: TGTGCCAGTAGTATAGATCAGGGCTACGAGCAGTACTTC
CDR3 protein: CASSIDQGYEQYF

clone size: .
V gene: TRBV7-9
J gene: TRBJ2-1
D gene: .
CDR3 DNA: TGTGCCAGCAGCTTAGCAGCGCGGGACAATGAGCAGTTCTTC
CDR3 protein: CASSLAARDNEQFF

clone size: once
V gene: TRBV5-6
J gene: TRBJ1-1
D gene: TRBD1
CDR3 DNA: TGTGCCAGCAGCCATATGAATTGGGACAGGGCGTTTTTGGGCACTGAAGCTTTCTTT
CDR3 protein: CASSHMNWDRAFLGTEAFF

clone size: .
V gene: TRBV19
J gene: TRBJ2-2
D gene: TRBD1
CDR3 DNA: TGTGCCAGTAGACTACCCCCGGGACAGGGAGAAACCGGGGAGCTGTTTTTT
CDR3 protein: CASRLPPGQGETGELFF

clone size: .
V gene: TRBV27
J gene: TRBJ1-2
D gene: .
CDR3 DNA: TGTGCCAGCAGTCCCCAGGGTTTTGGTGGCTACACCTTC
CDR3 protein: CASSPQGFGGYTF

clone size: .
V gene: TRBV7-9
J gene: TRBJ1-2
D gene: TRBD1
CDR3 DNA: TGTGCCAGCAGCCCCTCCACGACAGGGACAGAGTATGGCTACACCTTC
CDR3 protein: CASSPSTTGTEYGYTF

clone size: few
V gene: TRBV28
J gene: TRBJ1-2
D gene: .
CDR3 DNA: TGTGCCAGCAAAATAACAGGGACGGTCTATGGCTACACCTTC
CDR3 protein: CASKITGTVYGYTF

clone size: .
V gene: TRBV25-1
J gene: TRBJ1-2
D gene: TRBD1
CDR3 DNA: TGTGCCAGCAGTGAGCGGGACAGGGGCTGGGGCTACACCTTC
CDR3 protein: CASSERDRGWGYTF

clone size: .
V gene: TRBV6-1
J gene: TRBJ2-5
D gene: TRBD1
CDR3 DNA: TGTGCCAGCAGTGTCGGGACAGGGGCAACTCAAGAGACCCAGTACTTC
CDR3 protein: CASSVGTGATQETQYF

clone size: .
V gene: TRBV29-1
J gene: TRBJ1-3
D gene: TRBD1
CDR3 DNA: TGCAGCGTAGGAGGACAGGAGATTTCTGGAAACACCATATATTTT
CDR3 protein: CSVGGQEISGNTIYF

clone size: .
V gene: TRBV7-7
J gene: TRBJ2-7
D gene: TRBD1
CDR3 DNA: TGTGCCAGCAGCCCCGGGACAGGGGTGATGTACGAGCAGTACTTC
CDR3 protein: CASSPGTGVMYEQYF

clone size: .
V gene: TRBV27
J gene: TRBJ2-1
D gene: .
CDR3 DNA: TGTGCCAGCAGTTCCTTCGGACAGAAATACAATGAGCAGTTCTTC
CDR3 protein: CASSSFGQKYNEQFF

clone size: .
V gene: TRBV7-2
J gene: TRBJ1-3
D gene: .
CDR3 DNA: TGTGCCAGCAGCGACACCTACTCTGGAAACACCATATATTTT
CDR3 protein: CASSDTYSGNTIYF

clone size: once
V gene: TRBV10-2
J gene: TRBJ2-5
D gene: .
CDR3 DNA: TGCGCCAGCAGTCCACCGGCGGGCATAGTAGAGACCCAGTACTTC
CDR3 protein: CASSPPAGIVETQYF

clone size: .
V gene: TRBV28
J gene: TRBJ2-4
D gene: TRBD1
CDR3 DNA: TGTGCCAGCAGTAAACAGGGGATTAGGGACATTCAGTACTTC
CDR3 protein: CASSKQGIRDIQYF

clone size: .
V gene: TRBV6-1
J gene: TRBJ1-5
D gene: .
CDR3 DNA: TGTGCCAGCAAGGCCGCTCCGGAGCAGCCCCAGCATTTT
CDR3 protein: CASKAAPEQPQHF

clone size: .
V gene: TRBV7-9
J gene: TRBJ2-7
D gene: .
CDR3 DNA: TGTGCCAGCAGCTTAACGGACAACACCTATTACTTC
CDR3 protein: CASSLTDNTYYF

clone size: .
V gene: TRBV7-2
J gene: TRBJ2-1
D gene: .
CDR3 DNA: TGTGCCAGCAGCTTGTCCATAGCGGTTAATGAGCAGTTCTTC
CDR3 protein: CASSLSIAVNEQFF

clone size: once
V gene: TRBV2
J gene: TRBJ1-1
D gene: .
CDR3 DNA: TGTGCCAGCAGTGACGGGGGAGTTCGGACTGAAGCTTTCTTT
CDR3 protein: CASSDGGVRTEAFF

clone size: .
V gene: TRBV5-1
J gene: TRBJ2-5
D gene: .
CDR3 DNA: TGCGCCAGCAGCTTGTCTCTAGCCGAAGAGACCCAGTACTTC
CDR3 protein: CASSLSLAEETQYF